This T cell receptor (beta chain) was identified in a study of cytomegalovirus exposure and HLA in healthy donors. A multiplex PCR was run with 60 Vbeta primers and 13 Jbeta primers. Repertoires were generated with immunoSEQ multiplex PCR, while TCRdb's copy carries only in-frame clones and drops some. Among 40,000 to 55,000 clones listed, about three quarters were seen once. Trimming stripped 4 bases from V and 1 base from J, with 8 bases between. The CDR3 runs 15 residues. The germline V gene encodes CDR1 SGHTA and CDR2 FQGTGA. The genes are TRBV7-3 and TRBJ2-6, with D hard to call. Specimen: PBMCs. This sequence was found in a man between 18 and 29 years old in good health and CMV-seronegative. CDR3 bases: TGTGCCAGCAGCTCTATACGGTCTGGGGCCAACGTCCTGACTTTC. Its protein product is CASSSIRSGANVLTF.